These 30 T cell receptor beta chains were all obtained from the same sample, sequenced in a study of Tregs in tolerant kidney transplant recipients. TCRdb's table, derived via immunoSEQ multiplex PCR, lists solely in-frame clones and lacks some. The profile covers about 88,000 clones, with around nine tenths appearing a single time and over 3.5% taken by the ten largest. What was sequenced was CD8+ T cells from blood. These receptors came from a human donor in good health.

The table lists this clone with a count of one. The rearrangement joins TRBV5-1 to TRBJ2-7; D is uncertain. V was shortened by 0 bases and J by 7 bases, with 8 bases between the two germline ends. Germline V gives CDR1 SGHRS, CDR2 YFSETQ. CDR3 length: 12 residues. The CDR3 DNA reads as TGCGCCAGCAGCTTGGCGGGTTTGGAGCAGTACTTC. Encoded protein: CASSLAGLEQYF.

This chain connects TRBV29-1 to TRBJ2-7, with 7 positions matching TRBD1. The CDR3 covers 14 residues. J lost 0 bases, V lost 2 bases, and 4 bases had no gene match. Germline lookup yields CDR1 SQVTM and CDR2 ANQGSEA. This CDR3 reads CSVETGESSYEQYF. The CDR3 DNA reads as TGCAGCGTTGAAACAGGGGAATCCTCCTACGAGCAGTACTTC.

The J gene is TRBJ2-3, the V gene TRBV4-1, with 11 bases lining up with TRBD2. The CDR3 has 17 residues. Losses at the gene ends were 3 bases for V and 5 bases for J; bases not matched to a gene: 10. The germline CDR1 and CDR2 sequences are MGHRA and YSYEKL. In DNA, the CDR3 is TGCGCCAGCAGCCAGACTATAGCGGGAGGGCCGAAAGATACGCAGTATTTT. It translates to CASSQTIAGGPKDTQYF.

V and J are TRBV11-2 and TRBJ2-1, with D perhaps TRBD2 (5 bases). V dropped 0 bases and J dropped 2 bases, with 11 bases sitting between them. The CDR3 extends over 16 amino acids. Germline V gives CDR1 SGHAT, CDR2 FQNNGV. The chain's CDR3 is CASSLDGMWTYNEQFF. CDR3 DNA sequence: TGTGCCAGCAGCTTAGACGGGATGTGGACCTACAATGAGCAGTTCTTC.

The V call is TRBV11-3, the J call TRBJ1-2; 8 positions agree with TRBD1. From germline, CDR1 is SGHNT and CDR2 YENEEA. Trimming cost V 6 bases and J 5 bases; bases outside gene matches: 14. CDR3 size: 16 residues. The CDR3 spells CASSPDPGGLGYGYTF. The CDR3 DNA sequence: TGTGCCAGCAGTCCCGACCCAGGGGGCCTGGGGTATGGCTACACCTTC.

This clone was observed a few times. The chain employs TRBV7-9 and TRBJ2-4; D is possibly TRBD2 (5 bases). CDR3 length equals 13 residues. Between the trimmed V and J ends, which lost 5 bases and 1 base, there was a span of 6 bases. The germline V gene has CDR1 SEHNR and CDR2 FQNEAQ (reference sequence). This CDR3 is CASSPGAKNIQYF. The CDR3 DNA is TGTGCCAGCAGCCCGGGGGCCAAAAACATTCAGTACTTC.

This clone was detected only once. The chain links TRBV21-1 to TRBJ2-1; the table gives TRBD1 as D, unverified against the DNA. TRBV21-1 is a recognized pseudogene. CDR3 size: 16 residues. The CDR3 sequence: CASSSTTGTEYNEQFF. CDR3 nucleotide sequence: TGTGCCAGCAGCTCGACTACCGGGACAGAATACAATGAGCAGTTCTTC.

This chain uses TRBV10-1 with TRBJ2-2, with D perhaps matching TRBD2 (6 bases). The germline V gene encodes CDR1 WNHNN and CDR2 SYGVQD (reference sequence). This CDR3 spans 13 amino acids. Trimming took off 4 bases at V and 6 bases at J, with 9 bases between the two ends. CDR3: CASSASDAGELFF. DNA for the CDR3: TGCGCCAGCAGTGCTAGCGATGCCGGGGAGCTGTTTTTT.

This sequence joins TRBV5-5 and TRBJ2-7; D might be TRBD1 or TRBD2, each matching 5 bases. The CDR3 extends over 15 amino acids. The V and J ends lost 0 bases and 4 bases respectively, with 14 bases between them. In germline, CDR1 is SGHKS, CDR2 YYEKEE (reference sequence). As DNA, the CDR3 is TGTGCCAGCAGCTTGGGTGGTAGTGGGGGATACGAGCAGTACTTC. Protein: CASSLGGSGGYEQYF.

The chain combines TRBV29-1 with TRBJ1-1; possible D gene TRBD1, 5 bases. Looked up from germline, CDR1 is SQVTM and CDR2 is ANQGSEA. This CDR3 is 13 amino acids long. V lost 1 base and J lost 3, with 9 bases in between. The CDR3 region is CSVEGGADTEAFF. CDR3 nucleotides: TGCAGCGTTGAAGGGGGCGCGGACACTGAAGCTTTCTTT. Filled out from reference TRBV29-1 and TRBJ1-1, the complete variable domain reads SAVISQKPSRDICQRGTSLTIQCQVDSQVTMMFWYRQQPGQSLTLIATANQGSEATYESGFVIDKFPISRPNLTFSTLTVSNMSPEDSSIYLCSVEGGADTEAFFGQGTRLTVV.

The V and J genes are TRBV2 and TRBJ2-5; perhaps TRBD2 as D (6 bases). The V gene's germline CDR1 is SNHLY and CDR2 FYNNEI. Trimming stripped 6 bases from V and 2 bases from J, with 16 bases between. This CDR3 is built from 15 residues. The CDR3 DNA reads TGTGCCAGCAGATATCGGGACTTCCATCAAGAGACCCAGTACTTC. Translated: CASRYRDFHQETQYF.

The V call is TRBV5-5, the J call TRBJ2-3; D is possibly TRBD1 (6 bases). CDR1 is SGHKS and CDR2 is YYEKEE in the germline V gene (reference sequence). The CDR3 totals 13 residues. V shed 5 bases and J shed 5 bases, with 12 bases lying between them. As DNA, the CDR3 is TGTGCCAGCAGTGATCAGGGGTTAGATACGCAGTATTTT. Translated: CASSDQGLDTQYF.

This rearrangement joins TRBV30 to TRBJ1-5; the D is unclear. The CDR3 consists of 13 residues. Germline V gene sequence: CDR1 GTSNPN, CDR2 SVGIG (reference sequence). Trimming removed 1 base at V and 4 bases at J, with 8 bases between. The DNA for the CDR3 is TGTGCCTGGAGTGACGGAAATAATCAGCCCCAGCATTTT. Amino acids: CAWSDGNNQPQHF.

The chain joins TRBV29-1 to TRBJ1-2; the D is unclear. V was trimmed by 3 bases and J by 8 bases, leaving 7 bases between them. This CDR3 contains 10 residues. Germline V CDR1 and CDR2: SQVTM, ANQGSEA. The chain's CDR3 is CSVDTRGYTF. The CDR3 DNA is TGCAGCGTTGATACGAGAGGCTACACCTTC.

The J gene is TRBJ1-1, the V gene TRBV5-1, with a possible D match to TRBD1 (5 bases). Trimming shortened V by 3 bases and J by 5 bases, and 20 bases separated the two germline ends. CDR1 SGHRS and CDR2 YFSETQ come from the germline V gene. The CDR3 covers 16 residues. In DNA form, the CDR3 reads TGCGCCAGCAGCTGGGGGTTCGGTTCCGATGGAACTGAAGCTTTCTTT. Protein product: CASSWGFGSDGTEAFF.

The chain carries TRBV11-2 and TRBJ2-7, with D possibly TRBD2 on 5 matching bases. There are 11 residues in the CDR3. Germline CDR1 SGHAT, CDR2 FQNNGV. V was shortened by 5 bases and J by 13 bases, with 15 bases between the two germline ends. CDR3 coding DNA: TGTGCCAGCAGCCACCCTACCGGGAAATACTTC. It specifies CASSHPTGKYF.

This clone appeared once. J is TRBJ2-7 and V is TRBV30, with 13 bases aligning to TRBD2. Looked up from germline, CDR1 is GTSNPN and CDR2 is SVGIG (reference sequence). The CDR3 runs 19 residues. Trimming at V came to 0 bases and at J to 2 bases, leaving 13 bases not matched to a gene. This CDR3 is CAWSVRTSGRVTAPYEQYF. The CDR3 coding sequence is TGTGCCTGGAGTGTACGAACTAGCGGGAGGGTGACGGCGCCCTACGAGCAGTACTTC.

The chain combines TRBV30 with TRBJ2-7; possibly TRBD1 for D (6 bases). The CDR3 covers 13 residues. Germline lookup yields CDR1 GTSNPN and CDR2 SVGIG (reference sequence). Trimming cost V 3 bases and J 4 bases, with 13 bases left between them. The CDR3 bases are TGTGCCTGGAGACAGGGACCCCGGTACGAGCAGTACTTC. Amino acid sequence: CAWRQGPRYEQYF. The entire variable domain, with the rest obtained from reference TRBV30 and TRBJ2-7, is as follows: SQTIHQWPATLVQPVGSPLSLECTVEGTSNPNLYWYRQAAGRGLQLLFYSVGIGQISSEVPQNLSASRPQDRQFILSSKKLLLSDSGFYLCAWRQGPRYEQYFGPGTRLTVT.

The chain carries TRBV7-9 and TRBJ1-5; 7 bases align to TRBD1. Losses at the gene ends were 4 bases for V and 3 bases for J; bases not matched to a gene: 3. The germline V gene has CDR1 SEHNR and CDR2 FQNEAQ (reference sequence). The CDR3 covers 14 residues. The CDR3 coding sequence is TGTGCCAGCAGCTCCGGGACAGTCAATCAGCCCCAGCATTTT. Its translation: CASSSGTVNQPQHF.

This chain joins TRBV2 and TRBJ2-4, with a possible D match to TRBD2 (6 bases). The germline V gene has CDR1 SNHLY and CDR2 FYNNEI. Trimming left V 3 bases short and J 3 bases short, with 15 bases between. This CDR3 is 16 amino acids long. CDR3 sequence (DNA): TGTGCCAGCAGTGAGCTAGCGCTATGGAGCAAAAACATTCAGTACTTC. The encoded protein is CASSELALWSKNIQYF.

The V call is TRBV5-1, the J call TRBJ2-7; 10 bases are a match to TRBD1. The CDR3 contains 15 residues. V lost 6 bases, J lost 5 bases, and 11 bases stayed unmatched. Germline values: CDR1 SGHRS, CDR2 YFSETQ. CDR3 region: CASNHRDRGFHEQYF. The CDR3 region has the DNA TGCGCCAGCAACCACCGGGACAGGGGTTTTCACGAGCAGTACTTC.

This CDR3 is CATSIETSGGYEQFF. CDR3 nucleotides: TGTGCCACCAGCATCGAGACTAGCGGGGGCTATGAGCAGTTCTTC. The chain joins TRBV15 to TRBJ2-1; TRBD2 matches at 12 bases. The CDR3 is made up of 15 amino acids. Germline V gene sequence: CDR1 LNHNV, CDR2 YYDKDF (reference sequence). V shed 4 bases and J 8 bases; nucleotides not matched to a gene: 6.

The chain uses TRBV9 and TRBJ1-2, with D maybe TRBD1 (5 bases). The CDR3 is made up of 13 amino acids. V was cut by 1 base and J by 1 base, with 5 bases left in between. Germline V gene lookup returns CDR1 SGDLS and CDR2 YYNGEE. DNA for the CDR3: TGTGCCAGCAGCGTACAGGGTAACTATGGCTACACCTTC. Its translation is CASSVQGNYGYTF.

V gene TRBV7-9 combines with J gene TRBJ1-3; D gene unclear. This CDR3 region has 12 residues. Germline-derived CDR1 and CDR2 are SEHNR and FQNEAQ (reference sequence). The V end was cut by 1 base, the J end by 4 bases, with 2 bases between. In DNA, the CDR3 is TGTGCCAGCAGCTTAGGAGGAAACACCATATATTTT. Amino acid sequence: CASSLGGNTIYF.

This sequence joins TRBV6-1 and TRBJ1-1; D not certain. Germline values: CDR1 MNHNS, CDR2 SASEGT. V gave up 1 base and J gave up 3 bases, with 9 bases separating them. This CDR3 has 14 amino acids. Written as DNA, the CDR3 is TGTGCCAGCAGTGAAGTGGTATGGGACACTGAAGCTTTCTTT. Translating gives CASSEVVWDTEAFF.

V and J are TRBV11-2 and TRBJ2-3; D might be TRBD2 (7 bases). CDR1 and CDR2 (germline): SGHAT, FQNNGV. This CDR3 is 16 amino acids long. The V and J ends lost 4 bases and 0 bases respectively, with 14 bases between them. CDR3 region: CASSSRGGQSTDTQYF. CDR3 nucleotide sequence: TGTGCCAGCAGCTCGAGGGGGGGACAAAGCACAGATACGCAGTATTTT.

The V gene is TRBV5-4, the J gene TRBJ1-1, with D maybe TRBD1 (6 bases). The CDR3 consists of 13 residues. In germline, CDR1 is SGHNT, CDR2 YYREEE (reference sequence). V gave up 4 bases and J gave up 1 base, with 8 bases separating them. The CDR3 DNA follows: TGTGCCAGCAGCCCCAGGGGGAACACTGAAGCTTTCTTT. Translating it yields CASSPRGNTEAFF.

This clone has a single count. The CDR3 protein is CASSLAVDYEQYF. CDR3 nucleotide sequence: TGTGCCAGCAGCTTAGCGGTCGACTACGAGCAGTACTTC. The chain joins TRBV7-6 to TRBJ2-7; D unclear. The V gene's germline CDR1 is SGHVS and CDR2 FNYEAQ. The germline V and J ends were trimmed by 0 bases and 3 bases, with 6 bases remaining between them. The CDR3 contains 13 residues.

The sample holds one count of this clone. The rearrangement joins TRBV12-5 to TRBJ1-1, with TRBD1 as a possible D gene (5 bases). Per the germline V gene, CDR1 is LGHNT and CDR2 is FRNRAP. V lost 4 bases and J lost 0, with 9 bases in between. The CDR3 is made up of 14 amino acids. Written as DNA, the CDR3 is TGTGCTAGTGGTTCCGGGACGGTGAACACTGAAGCTTTCTTT. It translates to CASGSGTVNTEAFF.

The gene calls are TRBV27 and TRBJ2-1; D is unclear. The CDR3 loop spans 14 amino acids. Germline V lookup: CDR1 MNHEY, CDR2 SMNVEV (reference sequence). V was clipped by 1 base and J by 3 bases, with 7 bases between them. Here the CDR3 reads CASSLLAYYNEQFF. The CDR3 coding sequence is TGTGCCAGCAGTTTATTGGCATACTACAATGAGCAGTTCTTC.